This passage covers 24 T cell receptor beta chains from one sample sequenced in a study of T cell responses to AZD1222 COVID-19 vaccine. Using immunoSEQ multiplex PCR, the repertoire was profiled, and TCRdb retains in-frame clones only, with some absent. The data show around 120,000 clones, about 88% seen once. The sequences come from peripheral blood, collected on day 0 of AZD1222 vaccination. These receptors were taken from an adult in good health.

The CDR3 reads CASSLGLRDRQETQYF. The CDR3 coding sequence is TGTGCCAGCAGCTTAGGCTTAAGGGACAGACAAGAGACCCAGTACTTC. The chain uses TRBV11-3 and TRBJ2-5; 7 nucleotides agree with TRBD1. From germline, CDR1 is SGHNT and CDR2 YENEEA. The length of the CDR3 is 16 residues. The junction had 7 bases not matched to a gene; V was cut back by 1 base and J by 2 bases.

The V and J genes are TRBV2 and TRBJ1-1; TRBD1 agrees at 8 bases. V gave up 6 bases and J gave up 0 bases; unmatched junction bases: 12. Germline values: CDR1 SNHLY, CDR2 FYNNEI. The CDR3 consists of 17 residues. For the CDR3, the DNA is TGTGCCAGCAGGACTCCACGTTCGACAGGGGTGAACACTGAAGCTTTCTTT. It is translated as CASRTPRSTGVNTEAFF.

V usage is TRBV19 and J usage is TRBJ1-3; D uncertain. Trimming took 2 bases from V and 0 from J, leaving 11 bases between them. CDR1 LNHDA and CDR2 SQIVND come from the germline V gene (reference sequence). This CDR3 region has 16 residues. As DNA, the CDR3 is TGTGCCAGTAGTATACCTGCGGGGTCCTCTGGAAACACCATATATTTT. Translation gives CASSIPAGSSGNTIYF.

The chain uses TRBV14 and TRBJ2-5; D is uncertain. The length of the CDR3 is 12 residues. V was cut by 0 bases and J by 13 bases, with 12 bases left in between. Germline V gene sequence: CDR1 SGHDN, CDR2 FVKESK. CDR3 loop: CASSQDHIRRYF. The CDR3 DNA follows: TGTGCCAGCAGCCAAGATCACATCCGAAGGTACTTC.

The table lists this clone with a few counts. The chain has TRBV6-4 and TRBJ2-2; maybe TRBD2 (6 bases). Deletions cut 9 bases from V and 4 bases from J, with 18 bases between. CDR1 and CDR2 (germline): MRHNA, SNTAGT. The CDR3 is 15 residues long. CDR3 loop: CASGRGGGTTGELFF. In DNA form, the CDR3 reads TGTGCCAGTGGGCGTGGCGGAGGGACCACCGGGGAGCTGTTTTTT.

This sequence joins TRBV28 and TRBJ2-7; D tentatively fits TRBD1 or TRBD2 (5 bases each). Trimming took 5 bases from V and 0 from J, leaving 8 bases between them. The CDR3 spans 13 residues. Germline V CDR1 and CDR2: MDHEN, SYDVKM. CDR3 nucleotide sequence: TGTGCCAGCAGTGGGACCTTCTCCTACGAGCAGTACTTC. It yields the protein CASSGTFSYEQYF.

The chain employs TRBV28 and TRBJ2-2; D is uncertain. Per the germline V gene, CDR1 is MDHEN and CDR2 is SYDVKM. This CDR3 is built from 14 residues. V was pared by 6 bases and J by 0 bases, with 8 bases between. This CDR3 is CASRSPTNTGELFF. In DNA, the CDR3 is TGTGCCAGCAGGTCGCCCACGAACACCGGGGAGCTGTTTTTT.

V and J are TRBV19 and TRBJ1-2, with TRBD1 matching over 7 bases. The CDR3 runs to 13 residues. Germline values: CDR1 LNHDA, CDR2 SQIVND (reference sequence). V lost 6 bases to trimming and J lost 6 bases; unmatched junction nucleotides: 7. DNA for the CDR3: TGTGCCAGTAGGGAACAGGGGTGGGATGGCTACACCTTC. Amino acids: CASREQGWDGYTF.

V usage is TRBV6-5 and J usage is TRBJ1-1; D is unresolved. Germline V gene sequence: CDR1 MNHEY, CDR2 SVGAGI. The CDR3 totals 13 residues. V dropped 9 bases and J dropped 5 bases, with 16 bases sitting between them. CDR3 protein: CASSVGMRTEAFF. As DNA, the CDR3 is TGTGCCAGTTCGGTGGGGATGAGGACTGAAGCTTTCTTT.

CDR3 DNA sequence: TGTGCCAGCAGTTACAAGGGTTCTGGGGCCAACGTCCTGACTTTC. Its translation is CASSYKGSGANVLTF. V is TRBV6-5 and J is TRBJ2-6; D is uncertain. In germline, CDR1 is MNHEY, CDR2 SVGAGI. This CDR3 is 15 amino acids long. V was pared by 2 bases and J by 1 base, with 6 bases between.

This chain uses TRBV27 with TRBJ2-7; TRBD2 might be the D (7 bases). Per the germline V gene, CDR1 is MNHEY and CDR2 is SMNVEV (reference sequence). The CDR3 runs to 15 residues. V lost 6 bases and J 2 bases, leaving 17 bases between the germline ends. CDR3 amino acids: CASSSRRGRTYEQYF. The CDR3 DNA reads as TGTGCCAGCAGCTCCCGGCGGGGGCGCACCTACGAGCAGTACTTC.

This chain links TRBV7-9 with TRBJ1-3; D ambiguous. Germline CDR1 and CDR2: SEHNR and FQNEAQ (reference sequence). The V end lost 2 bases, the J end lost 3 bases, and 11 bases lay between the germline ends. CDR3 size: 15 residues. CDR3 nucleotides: TGTGCCAGCAGCTTATTGGGGTTAGGTGGAAACACCATATATTTT. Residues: CASSLLGLGGNTIYF.

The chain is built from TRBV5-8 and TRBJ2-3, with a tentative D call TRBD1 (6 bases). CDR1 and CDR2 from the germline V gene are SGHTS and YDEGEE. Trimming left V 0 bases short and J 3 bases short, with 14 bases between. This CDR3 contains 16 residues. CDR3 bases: TGTGCCAGCAGCTTGGAGTCAGGGGTTTGGACAGATACGCAGTATTTT. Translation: CASSLESGVWTDTQYF.

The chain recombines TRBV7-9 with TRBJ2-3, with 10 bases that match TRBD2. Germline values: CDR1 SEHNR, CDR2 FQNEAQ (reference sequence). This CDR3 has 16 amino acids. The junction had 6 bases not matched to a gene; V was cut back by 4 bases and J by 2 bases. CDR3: CASSSWTSGSTDTQYF. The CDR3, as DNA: TGTGCCAGCAGCTCTTGGACTAGCGGATCCACAGATACGCAGTATTTT.

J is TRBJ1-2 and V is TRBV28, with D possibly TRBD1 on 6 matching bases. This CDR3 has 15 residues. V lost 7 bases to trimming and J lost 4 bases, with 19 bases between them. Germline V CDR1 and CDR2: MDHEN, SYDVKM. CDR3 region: CASNLRGGLVYGYTF. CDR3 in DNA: TGTGCCAGCAACCTAAGGGGGGGTTTAGTCTATGGCTACACCTTC.

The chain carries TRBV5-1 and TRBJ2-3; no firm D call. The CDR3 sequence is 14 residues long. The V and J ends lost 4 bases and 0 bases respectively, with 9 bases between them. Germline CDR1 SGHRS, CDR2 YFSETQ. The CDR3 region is CASSRYTSTDTQYF. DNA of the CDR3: TGCGCCAGCAGCCGGTATACCAGCACAGATACGCAGTATTTT.

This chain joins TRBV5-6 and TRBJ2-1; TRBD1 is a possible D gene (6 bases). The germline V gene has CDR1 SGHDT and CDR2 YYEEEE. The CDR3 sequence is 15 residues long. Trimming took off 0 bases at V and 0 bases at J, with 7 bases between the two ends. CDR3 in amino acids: CASSLGGGSYNEQFF. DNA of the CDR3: TGTGCCAGCAGCTTGGGAGGGGGCTCCTACAATGAGCAGTTCTTC.

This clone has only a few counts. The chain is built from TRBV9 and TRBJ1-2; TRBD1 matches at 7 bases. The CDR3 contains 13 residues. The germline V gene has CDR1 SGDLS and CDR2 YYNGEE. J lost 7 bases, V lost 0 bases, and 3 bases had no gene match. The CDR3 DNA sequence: TGTGCCAGCAGCGTAGTCAGGGGGGTTGGCTACACCTTC. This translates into CASSVVRGVGYTF.

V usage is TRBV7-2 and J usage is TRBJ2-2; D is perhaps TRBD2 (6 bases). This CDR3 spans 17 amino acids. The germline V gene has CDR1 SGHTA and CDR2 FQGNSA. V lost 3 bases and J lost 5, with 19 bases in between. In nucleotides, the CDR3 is TGTGCCAGCAGCTTGAATCCAGGACTATCTACAACCGGGGAGCTGTTTTTT. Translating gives CASSLNPGLSTTGELFF.

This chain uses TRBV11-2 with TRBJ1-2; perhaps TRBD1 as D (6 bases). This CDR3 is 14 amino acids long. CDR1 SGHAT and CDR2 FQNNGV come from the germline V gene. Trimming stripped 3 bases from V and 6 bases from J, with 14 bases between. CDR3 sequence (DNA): TGTGCCAGCAGCTTGAACAGGGTTGGGAATGGCTACACCTTC. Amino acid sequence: CASSLNRVGNGYTF. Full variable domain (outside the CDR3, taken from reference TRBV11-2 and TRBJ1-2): EAGVAQSPRYKIIEKRQSVAFWCNPISGHATLYWYQQILGQGPKLLIQFQNNGVVDDSQLPKDRFSAERLKGVDSTLKIQPAKLEDSAVYLCASSLNRVGNGYTFGSGTRLTVV.

Here the CDR3 reads CATSLGSNQPQHF. The CDR3 region has the DNA TGTGCCACCTCCCTGGGGAGCAATCAGCCCCAGCATTTT. The V and J genes are TRBV6-5 and TRBJ1-5, with D unclear. The CDR3 is 13 amino acids. Looked up from germline, CDR1 is MNHEY and CDR2 is SVGAGI. V was trimmed by 10 bases and J by 1 base, leaving 11 bases between them.

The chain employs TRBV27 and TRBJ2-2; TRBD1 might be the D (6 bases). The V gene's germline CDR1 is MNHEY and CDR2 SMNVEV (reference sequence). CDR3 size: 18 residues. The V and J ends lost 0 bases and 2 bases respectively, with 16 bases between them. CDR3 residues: CASSLSPRTAYNTGELFF. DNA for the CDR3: TGTGCCAGCAGTTTATCCCCAAGGACAGCTTACAACACCGGGGAGCTGTTTTTT.

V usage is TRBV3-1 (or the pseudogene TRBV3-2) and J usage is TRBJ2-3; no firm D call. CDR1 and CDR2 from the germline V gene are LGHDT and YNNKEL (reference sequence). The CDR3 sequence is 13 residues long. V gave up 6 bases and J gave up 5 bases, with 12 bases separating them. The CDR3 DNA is TGTGCCAGCAGGTCGGACCTGAGAGATACGCAGTATTTT. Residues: CASRSDLRDTQYF.

Written as DNA, the CDR3 is TGTGCCAGCAGCCAAGATAATAGCGCTGGAAAGCAGTACTTC. Its protein is CASSQDNSAGKQYF. The genes are TRBV4-2 and TRBJ2-7, with a tentative D call TRBD2 (5 bases). V lost 0 bases and J 8 bases, leaving 14 bases between the germline ends. The CDR3 is made up of 14 amino acids. In germline, CDR1 is LGHNA, CDR2 YNFKEQ.